This paragraph covers one T cell receptor beta chain sequence. Profiling relied on immunoSEQ multiplex PCR, and the TCRdb table lists in-frame clones only, not all of them. The sample consists of about 170,000 clones, approximately 79% of them appearing once. The data derive from a study of blood T cell repertoires in COVID-19. The overall study: Spain, Italy and the United States supplied samples that represented acute and convalescent COVID-19.

Germline CDR1 MNHEY, CDR2 SVGAGI. V was shortened by 4 bases and J by 1 base, with 8 bases between the two germline ends. This CDR3 has 13 residues. This rearrangement joins TRBV6-5 to TRBJ2-7; no clear D. The source is an older woman in a cohort exposed to, infected with or recovered from COVID-19 (not recorded which). Material: PBMCs or T cells enriched from blood (not recorded which). The CDR3 reads CASSSPLSYEQYF. The CDR3 nucleotides read TGTGCCAGCAGTTCCCCCCTATCCTACGAGCAGTACTTC.